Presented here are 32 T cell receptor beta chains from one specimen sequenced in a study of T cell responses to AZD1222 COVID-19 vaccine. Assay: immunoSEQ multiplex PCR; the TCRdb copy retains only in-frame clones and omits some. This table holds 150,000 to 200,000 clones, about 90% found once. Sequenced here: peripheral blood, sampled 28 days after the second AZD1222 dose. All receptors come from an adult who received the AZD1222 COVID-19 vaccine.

The CDR3 region has the DNA TGTGCCAGCAGCTCCGCGGACGATTTACAAGAGACCCAGTACTTC. Its translation: CASSSADDLQETQYF. The chain recombines TRBV7-2 with TRBJ2-5; no clear D. CDR1 and CDR2 (germline): SGHTA, FQGNSA. Trimming removed 4 bases at V and 2 bases at J, with 14 bases between. The CDR3 is made up of 15 amino acids.

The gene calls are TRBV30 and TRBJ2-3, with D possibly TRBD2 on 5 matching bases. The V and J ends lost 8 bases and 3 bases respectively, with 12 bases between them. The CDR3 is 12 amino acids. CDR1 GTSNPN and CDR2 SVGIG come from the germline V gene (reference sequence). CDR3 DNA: TGTGCCCGGGGATTTGGAACAGATACGCAGTATTTT. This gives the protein CARGFGTDTQYF.

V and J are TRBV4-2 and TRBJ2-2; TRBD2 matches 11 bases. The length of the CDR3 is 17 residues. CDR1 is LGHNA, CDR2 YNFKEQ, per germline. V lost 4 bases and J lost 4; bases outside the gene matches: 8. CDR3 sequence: CASSRESLAGGTGELFF. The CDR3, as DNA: TGTGCCAGCAGCCGGGAAAGTCTAGCGGGGGGCACCGGGGAGCTGTTTTTT.

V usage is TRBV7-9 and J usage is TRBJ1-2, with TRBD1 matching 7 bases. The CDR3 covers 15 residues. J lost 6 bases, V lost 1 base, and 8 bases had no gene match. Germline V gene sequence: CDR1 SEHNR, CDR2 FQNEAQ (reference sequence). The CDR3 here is CASSLVVSGGDGYTF. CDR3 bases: TGTGCCAGCAGCTTAGTCGTCTCAGGGGGTGATGGCTACACCTTC.

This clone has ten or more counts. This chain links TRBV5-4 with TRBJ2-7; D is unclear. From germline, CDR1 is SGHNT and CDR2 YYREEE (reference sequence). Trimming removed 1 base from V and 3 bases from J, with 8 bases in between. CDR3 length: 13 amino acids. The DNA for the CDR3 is TGTGCCAGCAGCTTGTCCAGGAGCTACGAGCAGTACTTC. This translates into CASSLSRSYEQYF.

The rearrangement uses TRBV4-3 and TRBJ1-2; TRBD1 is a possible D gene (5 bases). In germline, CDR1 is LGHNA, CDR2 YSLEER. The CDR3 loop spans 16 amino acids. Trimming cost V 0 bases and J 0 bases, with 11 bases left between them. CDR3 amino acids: CASSQEPREPNYGYTF. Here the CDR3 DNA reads TGCGCCAGCAGCCAAGAACCCAGGGAACCTAACTATGGCTACACCTTC.

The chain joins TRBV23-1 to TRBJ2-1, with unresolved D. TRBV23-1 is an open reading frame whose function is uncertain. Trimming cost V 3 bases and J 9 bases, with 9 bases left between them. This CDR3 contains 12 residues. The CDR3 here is CASSHPPVEQFF. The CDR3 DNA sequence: TGCGCCAGCAGTCATCCCCCAGTTGAGCAGTTCTTC.

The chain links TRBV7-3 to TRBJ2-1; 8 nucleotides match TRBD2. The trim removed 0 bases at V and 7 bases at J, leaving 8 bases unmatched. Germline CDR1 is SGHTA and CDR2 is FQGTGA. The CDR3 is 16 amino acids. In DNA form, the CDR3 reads TGTGCCAGCAGCTTAACTCTAGCGGGTGGTGGAAATGAGCAGTTCTTC. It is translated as CASSLTLAGGGNEQFF.

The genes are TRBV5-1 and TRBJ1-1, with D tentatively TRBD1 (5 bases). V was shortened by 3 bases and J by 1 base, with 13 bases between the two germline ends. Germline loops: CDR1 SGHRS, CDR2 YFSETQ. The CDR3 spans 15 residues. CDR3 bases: TGCGCCAGCAGCTGGCGAGGGGTAGAGAACACTGAAGCTTTCTTT. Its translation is CASSWRGVENTEAFF. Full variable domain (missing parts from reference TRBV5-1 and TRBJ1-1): KAGVTQTPRYLIKTRGQQVTLSCSPISGHRSVSWYQQTPGQGLQFLFEYFSETQRNKGNFPGRFSGRQFSNSRSEMNVSTLELGDSALYLCASSWRGVENTEAFFGQGTRLTVV.

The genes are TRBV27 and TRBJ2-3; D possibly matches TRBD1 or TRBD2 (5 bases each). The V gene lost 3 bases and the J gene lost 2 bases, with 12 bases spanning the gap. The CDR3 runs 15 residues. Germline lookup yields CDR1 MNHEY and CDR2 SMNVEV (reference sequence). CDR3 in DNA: TGTGCCAGCAGTTTTGGGGGTTGGGCCACAGATACGCAGTATTTT. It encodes CASSFGGWATDTQYF.

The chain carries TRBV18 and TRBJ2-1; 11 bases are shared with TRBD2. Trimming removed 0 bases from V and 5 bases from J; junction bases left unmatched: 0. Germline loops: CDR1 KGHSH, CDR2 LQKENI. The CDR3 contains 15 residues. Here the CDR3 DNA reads TGTGCCAGCTCACCACCTAGCGGGGGGGACAATGAGCAGTTCTTC. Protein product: CASSPPSGGDNEQFF.

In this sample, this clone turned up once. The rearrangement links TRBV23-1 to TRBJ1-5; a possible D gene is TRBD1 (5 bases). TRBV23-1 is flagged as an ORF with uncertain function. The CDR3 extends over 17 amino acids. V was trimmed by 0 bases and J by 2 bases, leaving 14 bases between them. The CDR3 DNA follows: TGCGCCAGCAGTCAATCCCGTGACAGACCCTGCAATCAGCCCCAGCATTTT. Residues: CASSQSRDRPCNQPQHF.

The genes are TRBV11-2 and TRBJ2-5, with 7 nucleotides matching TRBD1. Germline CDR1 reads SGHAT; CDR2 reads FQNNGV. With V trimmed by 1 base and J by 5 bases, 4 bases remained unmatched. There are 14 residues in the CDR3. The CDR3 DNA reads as TGTGCCAGCAGCTTAGCCGGGACAGTTGAGACCCAGTACTTC. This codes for CASSLAGTVETQYF. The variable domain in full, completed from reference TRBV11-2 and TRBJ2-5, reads EAGVAQSPRYKIIEKRQSVAFWCNPISGHATLYWYQQILGQGPKLLIQFQNNGVVDDSQLPKDRFSAERLKGVDSTLKIQPAKLEDSAVYLCASSLAGTVETQYFGPGTRLLVL.

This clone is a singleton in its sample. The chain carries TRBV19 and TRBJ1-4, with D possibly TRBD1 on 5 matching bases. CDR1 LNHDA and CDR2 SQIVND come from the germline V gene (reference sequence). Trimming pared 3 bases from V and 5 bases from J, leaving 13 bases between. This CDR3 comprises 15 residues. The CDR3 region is CASSITAGQNEKLFF. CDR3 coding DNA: TGTGCCAGTAGTATTACGGCAGGACAAAATGAAAAACTGTTTTTT.

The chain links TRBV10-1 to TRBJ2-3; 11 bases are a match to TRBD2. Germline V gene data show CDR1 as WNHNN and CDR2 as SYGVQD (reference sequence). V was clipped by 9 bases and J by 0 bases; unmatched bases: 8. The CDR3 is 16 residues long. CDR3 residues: CARPPRLAGSTDTQYF. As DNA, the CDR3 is TGCGCCAGACCACCTAGACTAGCGGGAAGCACAGATACGCAGTATTTT.

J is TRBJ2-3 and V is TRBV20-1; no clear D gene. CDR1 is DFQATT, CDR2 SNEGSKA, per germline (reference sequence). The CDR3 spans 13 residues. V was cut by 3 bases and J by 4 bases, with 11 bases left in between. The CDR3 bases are TGCAGTGCTAGTTTTGGGTTTTCAGATACGCAGTATTTT. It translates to CSASFGFSDTQYF.

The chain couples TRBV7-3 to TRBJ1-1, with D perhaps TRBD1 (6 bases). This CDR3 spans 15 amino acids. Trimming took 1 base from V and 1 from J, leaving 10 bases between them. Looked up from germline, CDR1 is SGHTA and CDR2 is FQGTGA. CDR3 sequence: CASSLIPGENTEAFF. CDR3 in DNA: TGTGCCAGCAGCTTAATTCCAGGGGAGAACACTGAAGCTTTCTTT.

CDR3 sequence: CADRRGLFDTDTQYF. As DNA, the CDR3 is TGTGCGGACCGTCGGGGGTTGTTTGACACAGATACGCAGTATTTT. The V gene is TRBV2, the J gene TRBJ2-3, with D tentatively TRBD2 (6 bases). This CDR3 spans 15 amino acids. Germline lookup yields CDR1 SNHLY and CDR2 FYNNEI.

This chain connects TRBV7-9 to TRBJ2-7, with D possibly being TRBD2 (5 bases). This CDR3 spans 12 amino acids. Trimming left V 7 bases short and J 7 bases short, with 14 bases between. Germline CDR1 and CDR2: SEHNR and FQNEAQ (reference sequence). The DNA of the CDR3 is TGTGCCAGCACCCCCGGCGAGGGTGAGCAGTACTTC. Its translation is CASTPGEGEQYF.

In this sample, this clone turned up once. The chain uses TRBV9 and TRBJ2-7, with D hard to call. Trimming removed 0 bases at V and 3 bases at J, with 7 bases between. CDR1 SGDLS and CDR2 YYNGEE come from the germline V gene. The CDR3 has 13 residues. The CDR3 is CASSVVGYYEQYF. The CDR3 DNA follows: TGTGCCAGCAGCGTAGTAGGGTACTACGAGCAGTACTTC.

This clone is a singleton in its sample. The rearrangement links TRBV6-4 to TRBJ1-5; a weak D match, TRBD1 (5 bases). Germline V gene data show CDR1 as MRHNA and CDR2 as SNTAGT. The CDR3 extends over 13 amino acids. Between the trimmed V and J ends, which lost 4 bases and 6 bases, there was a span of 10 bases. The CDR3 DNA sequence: TGTGCCAGCAGTGTAGGGGTAGGTCAGCCCCAGCATTTT. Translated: CASSVGVGQPQHF.

CDR3: CASSIGGTGELFF. In DNA, the CDR3 is TGTGCCAGTAGTATTGGGGGCACCGGGGAGCTGTTTTTT. The chain has TRBV19 and TRBJ2-2; either TRBD1 or TRBD2 may supply D (5 bases each). CDR3 length: 13 amino acids. The V end was cut by 3 bases, the J end by 4 bases, with 6 bases between. Per the germline V gene, CDR1 is LNHDA and CDR2 is SQIVND (reference sequence).

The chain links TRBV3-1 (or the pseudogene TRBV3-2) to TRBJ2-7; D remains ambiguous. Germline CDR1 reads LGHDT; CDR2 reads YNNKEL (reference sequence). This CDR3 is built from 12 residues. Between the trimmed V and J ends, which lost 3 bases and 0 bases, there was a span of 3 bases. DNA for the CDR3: TGTGCCAGCAGCCATGGCTCCTACGAGCAGTACTTC. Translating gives CASSHGSYEQYF.

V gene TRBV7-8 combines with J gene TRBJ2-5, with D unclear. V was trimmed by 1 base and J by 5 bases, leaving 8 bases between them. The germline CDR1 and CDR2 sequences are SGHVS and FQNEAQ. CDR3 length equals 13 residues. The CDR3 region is CASSLVDPETQYF. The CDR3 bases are TGTGCCAGCAGCTTAGTGGACCCGGAGACCCAGTACTTC.

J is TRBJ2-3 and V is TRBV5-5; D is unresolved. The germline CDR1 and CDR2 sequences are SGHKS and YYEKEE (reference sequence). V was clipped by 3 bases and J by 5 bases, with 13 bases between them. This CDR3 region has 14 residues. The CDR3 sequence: CASSYPVGVDTQYF. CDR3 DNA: TGTGCCAGCAGCTACCCCGTAGGTGTAGATACGCAGTATTTT.

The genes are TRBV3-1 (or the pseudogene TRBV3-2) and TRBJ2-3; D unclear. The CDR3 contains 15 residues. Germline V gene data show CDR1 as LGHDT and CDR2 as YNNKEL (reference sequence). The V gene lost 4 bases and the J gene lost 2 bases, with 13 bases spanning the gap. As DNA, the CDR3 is TGTGCCAGCAGCCTCGCACGCGGTTCCACAGATACGCAGTATTTT. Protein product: CASSLARGSTDTQYF.

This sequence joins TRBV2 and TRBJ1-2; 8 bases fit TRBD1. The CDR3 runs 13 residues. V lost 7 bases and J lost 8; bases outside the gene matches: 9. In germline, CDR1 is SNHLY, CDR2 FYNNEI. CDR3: CASTEDRVRGYTF. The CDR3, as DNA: TGTGCCAGCACTGAGGACAGGGTGAGAGGCTACACCTTC.

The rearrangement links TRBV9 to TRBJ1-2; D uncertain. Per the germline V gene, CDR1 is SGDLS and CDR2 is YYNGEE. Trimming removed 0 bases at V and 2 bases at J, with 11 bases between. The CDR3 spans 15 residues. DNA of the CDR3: TGTGCCAGCAGCGTAGGGGCCGGACGGAACTATGGCTACACCTTC. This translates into CASSVGAGRNYGYTF.

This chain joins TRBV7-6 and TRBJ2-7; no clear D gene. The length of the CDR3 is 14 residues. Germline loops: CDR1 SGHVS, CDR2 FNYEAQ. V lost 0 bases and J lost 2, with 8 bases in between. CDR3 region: CASSLALGPYEQYF. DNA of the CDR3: TGTGCCAGCAGCTTAGCTCTGGGCCCCTACGAGCAGTACTTC.

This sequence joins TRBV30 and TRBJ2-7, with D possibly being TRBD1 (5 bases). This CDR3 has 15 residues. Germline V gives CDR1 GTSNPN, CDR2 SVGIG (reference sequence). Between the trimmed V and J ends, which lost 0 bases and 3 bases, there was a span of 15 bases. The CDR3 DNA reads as TGTGCCTGGAGTGTACGAGGCAGGGCCCTCTACGAGCAGTACTTC. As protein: CAWSVRGRALYEQYF.

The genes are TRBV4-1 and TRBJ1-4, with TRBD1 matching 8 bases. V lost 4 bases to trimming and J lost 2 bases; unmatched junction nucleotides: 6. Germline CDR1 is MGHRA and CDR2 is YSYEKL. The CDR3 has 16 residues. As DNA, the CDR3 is TGCGCCAGCAGCCCCGGACAGGGAAGTACTAATGAAAAACTGTTTTTT. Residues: CASSPGQGSTNEKLFF.

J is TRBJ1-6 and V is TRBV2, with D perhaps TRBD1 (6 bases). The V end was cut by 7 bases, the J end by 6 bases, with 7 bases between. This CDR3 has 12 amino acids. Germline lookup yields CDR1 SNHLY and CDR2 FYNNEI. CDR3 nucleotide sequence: TGTGCCAGCATGGACAGTAATTCACCCCTCCACTTT. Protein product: CASMDSNSPLHF.